The rows below give T cell receptor beta chains drawn from one sample of a study of cytomegalovirus exposure and HLA in healthy donors. Generated by immunoSEQ multiplex PCR, the TCRdb table keeps only in-frame clones and is missing some. This table has under 200,000 clones, about 80% appearing once. Sample: PBMCs. The receptors here all came from a woman aged 50 to 60 in good health and CMV-seropositive. CDR3s include the opening cysteine and the closing phenylalanine or tryptophan. The order of the fields is D gene, clone size, V gene, J gene, CDR3 DNA, CDR3 protein. A D gene is named only where the DNA matches it firmly. The size entry is marked missing in some rows and otherwise reads once, few, many or a size class.

TRBD2	NA	TRBV6-1	TRBJ2-3	TGTGCCAGCAGTGATAGTAGCGGGGGGGCAGGGGGTACGCAGTATTTT	CASSDSSGGAGGTQYF
TRBD2	NA	TRBV7-2	TRBJ2-1	TGTGCCAGCAGCTTATCTAGCGGGGTCTCCTACAATGAGCAGTTCTTC	CASSLSSGVSYNEQFF
NA	NA	TRBV6-1	TRBJ1-2	TGTGCCAGCAGTCCCACCCGGTATTCTGGCTATGGCTACACCTTC	CASSPTRYSGYGYTF
TRBD2	NA	TRBV11-2	TRBJ2-1	TGTGCCAGCAGGACTAGCGGGGGGGACGCCTACAATGAGCAGTTCTTC	CASRTSGGDAYNEQFF
NA	NA	TRBV2	TRBJ1-1	TGTGCCAGCACCCTCAGGGGAGAGACTGAAGCTTTCTTT	CASTLRGETEAFF
TRBD1	NA	TRBV5-1	TRBJ2-2	TGCGCCAGCAGCAGGGGGCGAGACACCGGGGAGCTGTTTTTT	CASSRGRDTGELFF
TRBD1	NA	TRBV7-9	TRBJ1-2	TGTGCCAGCAGCCGTAGACAGGGTGGCTACACCTTC	CASSRRQGGYTF
TRBD2	NA	TRBV2	TRBJ2-6	TGTGCCAGCAGCCAACGGGGGGGGCCAGAAGGGGCCAACGTCCTGACTTTC	CASSQRGGPEGANVLTF
TRBD2	NA	TRBV18	TRBJ2-5	TGCGCCAGCTCACCGCAGCGGGGGGACCAAGAGACCCAGTACTTC	CASSPQRGDQETQYF
TRBD2	NA	TRBV11-3	TRBJ2-1	TGTGCCAGCAGCTTAGAACTAGCGGGAGCCAATGAGCAGTTCTTC	CASSLELAGANEQFF
TRBD1	NA	TRBV11-2	TRBJ1-1	TGTGCCAGCAGCTTAGAGGCGGGACAGGGGTATTCAGCTTTCTTT	CASSLEAGQGYSAFF
NA	few	TRBV27	TRBJ1-2	TGTGCCAGCAGTTTACGGGGGGTGGGCTACACCTTC	CASSLRGVGYTF
NA	NA	TRBV6-6	TRBJ2-3	TGTGCCAGCAGTACCACAAAGCGGGCCTCAGATACGCAGTATTTT	CASSTTKRASDTQYF
TRBD1	NA	TRBV5-5	TRBJ2-1	TGTGCCAGCAGCTTAGTCGTCCAGGGGACAGGGTCCTACAATGAGCAGTTCTTC	CASSLVVQGTGSYNEQFF
TRBD1	few	TRBV5-6	TRBJ2-1	TGTGCCAGCAGCTTACAGGGGACCAACAATGAGCAGTTCTTC	CASSLQGTNNEQFF
NA	NA	TRBV5-1	TRBJ2-2	TGCGCCAGCAGGGCTGGGACACCTAACACCGGGGAGCTGTTTTTT	CASRAGTPNTGELFF
NA	NA	TRBV5-1	TRBJ2-7	TGCGCCAGCAGCTTCCAGGGTTACGAGCAGTACTTC	CASSFQGYEQYF
TRBD2	NA	TRBV4-3	TRBJ2-1	TGCGCCAGCAGCCAAGAGGGACTAGCGGGGGGAAACAATGAGCAGTTCTTC	CASSQEGLAGGNNEQFF
NA	NA	TRBV5-4	TRBJ1-6	TGTGCCAGCAGCTTGGTTGGGGGGTCACCCCTCCACTTT	CASSLVGGSPLHF
TRBD1	few	TRBV19	TRBJ1-2	TGTGCCAGTAGGGCACCGGGACAGGGGGCACGGGGCTACACCTTC	CASRAPGQGARGYTF
TRBD2	NA	TRBV18	TRBJ2-5	TGTGCCAGCTCACTCTCGGGAGGGGGAGAGACCCAGTACTTC	CASSLSGGGETQYF
NA	few	TRBV11-2	TRBJ1-5	TGTGCCAGCAGCTTGGACAGTAGCAATCAGCCCCAGCATTTT	CASSLDSSNQPQHF
TRBD1	NA	TRBV7-2	TRBJ2-1	TGTGCCAGCAGCTTAAGGACAGGGAGCACCTACAATGAGCAGTTCTTC	CASSLRTGSTYNEQFF
TRBD2	NA	TRBV27	TRBJ2-5	TGTGCCAGCAGTTTAAGCGGGGGCCAGACCCAGTACTTC	CASSLSGGQTQYF
TRBD2	NA	TRBV2	TRBJ2-5	TGTGCCAGCAGTGTAACTAGCGGAGAGACCCAGTACTTC	CASSVTSGETQYF
NA	NA	TRBV21-1	TRBJ1-5	TGTGCCAGCAGCAATCAGGGTAGTAATAGCAATCAGCCCCAGCATTTT	CASSNQGSNSNQPQHF
NA	NA	TRBV6-1	TRBJ1-1	TGTGCCAGCAGTACCCCGACAGGAGAAGCTTTCTTT	CASSTPTGEAFF
NA	NA	TRBV6-1	TRBJ1-5	TGTGCCAGCAGTGACGGTTGGGGCAGTAGTCAGCCCCAGCATTTT	CASSDGWGSSQPQHF
NA	NA	TRBV29-1	TRBJ1-2	TGCAGCACGGGGGGCTACACCTTC	CSTGGYTF
NA	NA	TRBV9	TRBJ2-7	TGTGCCAGCAGCGTAGCAGGGGACGAGCAGTACTTC	CASSVAGDEQYF
TRBD1	NA	TRBV7-8	TRBJ2-6	TGTGCCAGCAGCCTAACAGGGGCTGGGGCCAACGTCCTGACTTTC	CASSLTGAGANVLTF
TRBD1	NA	TRBV4-3	TRBJ1-5	TGCGCCAGCAGCCAGACAGGGACCGGAAGCAATCAGCCCCAGCATTTT	CASSQTGTGSNQPQHF
NA	NA	TRBV19	TRBJ1-6	TGTGCCAGTAGTCTAGCAGGGGTTGAGAATTCACCCCTCCACTTT	CASSLAGVENSPLHF
TRBD1	once	TRBV7-9	TRBJ2-7	TGTGCCAGCAGTTTTCCTCCGGGACAGATACACGAGCAGTACTTC	CASSFPPGQIHEQYF
TRBD2	NA	TRBV5-1	TRBJ2-3	TGCGCCAGCAGCTTACCCGGGGGGGGCACAGATACGCAGTATTTT	CASSLPGGGTDTQYF
TRBD1	NA	TRBV28	TRBJ1-6	TGTGCCAGCAGTTTGGGACAGGGGGCAAATTCACCCCTCCACTTT	CASSLGQGANSPLHF
TRBD2	NA	TRBV2	TRBJ2-3	TGTGCCAGCAGTGTCGCGTCGTCTAGCGGGGGGGCCGAGGCGCAGTATTTT	CASSVASSSGGAEAQYF
TRBD1	NA	TRBV9	TRBJ2-7	TGTGCCAGCAGCGCCAGGACAGGGGCCTACGAGCAGTACTTC	CASSARTGAYEQYF
TRBD2	NA	TRBV5-1	TRBJ2-4	TGCGCCAGCGGGGCTAGCGGGGGAGGATACATTCAGTACTTC	CASGASGGGYIQYF
TRBD1	NA	TRBV7-9	TRBJ2-3	TGTGCCAGCAGCTTACGGGACAGAAGCACAGATACGCAGTATTTT	CASSLRDRSTDTQYF
NA	few	TRBV6-5	TRBJ1-1	TGTGCCAGCAGTTCCCAGGCGTGGGACACTGAAGCTTTCTTT	CASSSQAWDTEAFF
NA	NA	TRBV9	TRBJ2-6	TGTGCCAGCAGCCGAGGGGACACTGGGGCCAACGTCCTGACTTTC	CASSRGDTGANVLTF
TRBD2	NA	TRBV4-1	TRBJ2-5	TGCGCCAGCAGCCTCCGGACTAGCTTAGGGGAGACCCAGTACTTC	CASSLRTSLGETQYF
TRBD1	NA	TRBV28	TRBJ2-1	TGTGCCAGCGCGCTGGACAGGGTAGGCAATGAGCAGTTCTTC	CASALDRVGNEQFF
TRBD2	NA	TRBV7-2	TRBJ2-1	TGTGCCAGCAGCTTGGGACTAGCGTACAATGAGCAGTTCTTC	CASSLGLAYNEQFF
NA	NA	TRBV7-2	TRBJ2-5	TGTGCCAGCAGTAGGTCGGAGGGGGAGACCCAGTACTTC	CASSRSEGETQYF
TRBD2	once	TRBV7-2	TRBJ2-5	TGTGCCAGCACCTCGGGAGGCCGCATACAAGAGACCCAGTACTTC	CASTSGGRIQETQYF
TRBD2	NA	TRBV18	TRBJ2-7	TGTGCCAGCTCACCGGGGACTAGCGGGTACGAGCAGTACTTC	CASSPGTSGYEQYF
TRBD2	NA	TRBV11-3	TRBJ2-1	TGTGCCAGCAGCTTAGCCGGGACTAGCGATTACAATGAGCAGTTCTTC	CASSLAGTSDYNEQFF
NA	NA	TRBV15	TRBJ1-6	TGTGCCACCAGCAGAGATACGACAGGAAATTCACCCCTCCACTTT	CATSRDTTGNSPLHF
TRBD2	once	TRBV5-1	TRBJ2-1	TGCGCCAGCAGCTTGGGACTAGCGGGGGGGAGGAGCTCCTACAATGAGCAGTTCTTC	CASSLGLAGGRSSYNEQFF
NA	few	TRBV5-4	TRBJ2-1	TGTGCCAGCAGCTTGGCCTCGGGACACCCCTCCAATGAGCAGTTCTTC	CASSLASGHPSNEQFF
TRBD1	once	TRBV18	TRBJ1-1	TGTGCCAGCTCACCACTCCCAGGGGGGAACACTGAAGCTTTCTTT	CASSPLPGGNTEAFF
NA	NA	TRBV25-1	TRBJ1-2	TGTGCCAGCAGCGCGACAGAGACCTATGGCTACACCTTC	CASSATETYGYTF
NA	NA	TRBV2	TRBJ1-1	TGTGCCAGCAGGGACTGGAACACTGAAGCTTTCTTT	CASRDWNTEAFF